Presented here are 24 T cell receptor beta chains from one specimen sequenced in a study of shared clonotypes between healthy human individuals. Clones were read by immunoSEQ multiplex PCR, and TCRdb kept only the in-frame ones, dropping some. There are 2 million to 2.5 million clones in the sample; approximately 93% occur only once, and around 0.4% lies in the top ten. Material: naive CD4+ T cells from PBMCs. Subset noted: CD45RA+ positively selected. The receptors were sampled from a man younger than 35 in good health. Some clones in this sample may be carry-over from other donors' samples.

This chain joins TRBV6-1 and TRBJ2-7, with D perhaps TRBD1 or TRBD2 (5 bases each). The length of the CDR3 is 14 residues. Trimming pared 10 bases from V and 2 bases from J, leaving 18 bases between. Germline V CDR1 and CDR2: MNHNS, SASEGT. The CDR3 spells CAIRPGPATYEQYF. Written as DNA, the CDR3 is TGTGCCATCCGACCGGGACCCGCGACCTACGAGCAGTACTTC.

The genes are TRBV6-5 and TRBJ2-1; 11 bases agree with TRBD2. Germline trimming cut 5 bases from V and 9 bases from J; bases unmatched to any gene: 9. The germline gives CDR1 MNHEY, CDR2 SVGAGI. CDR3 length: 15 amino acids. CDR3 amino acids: CASSRQTSGSGEQFF. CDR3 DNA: TGTGCCAGCAGTAGACAAACTAGCGGGAGCGGTGAGCAGTTCTTC.

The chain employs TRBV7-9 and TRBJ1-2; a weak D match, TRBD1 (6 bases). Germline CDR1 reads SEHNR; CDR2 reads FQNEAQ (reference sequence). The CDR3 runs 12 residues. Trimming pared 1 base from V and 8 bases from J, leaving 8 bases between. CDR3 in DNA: TGTGCCAGCAGCTTAGAACAGGGAGGCTACACCTTC. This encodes CASSLEQGGYTF.

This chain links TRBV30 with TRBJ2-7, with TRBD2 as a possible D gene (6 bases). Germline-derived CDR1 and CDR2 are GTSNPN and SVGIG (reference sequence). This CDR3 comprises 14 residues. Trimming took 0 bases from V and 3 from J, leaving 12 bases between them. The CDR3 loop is CAWSVGGANYEQYF. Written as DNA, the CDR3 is TGTGCCTGGAGTGTAGGAGGGGCCAACTACGAGCAGTACTTC.

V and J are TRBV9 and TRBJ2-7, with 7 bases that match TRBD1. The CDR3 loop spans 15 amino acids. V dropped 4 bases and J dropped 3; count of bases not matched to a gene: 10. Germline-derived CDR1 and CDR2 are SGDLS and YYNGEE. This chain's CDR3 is CASSSTGTANYEQYF. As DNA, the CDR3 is TGTGCCAGCAGCTCCACCGGGACAGCGAACTACGAGCAGTACTTC.

The CDR3 protein is CATLARNYNEQFF. The CDR3 DNA sequence: TGTGCCACCCTTGCCAGAAACTACAATGAGCAGTTCTTC. The chain joins TRBV15 to TRBJ2-1; D gene uncertain. This CDR3 spans 13 amino acids. In germline, CDR1 is LNHNV, CDR2 YYDKDF (reference sequence). V lost 8 bases to trimming and J lost 3 bases, with 11 bases between them.

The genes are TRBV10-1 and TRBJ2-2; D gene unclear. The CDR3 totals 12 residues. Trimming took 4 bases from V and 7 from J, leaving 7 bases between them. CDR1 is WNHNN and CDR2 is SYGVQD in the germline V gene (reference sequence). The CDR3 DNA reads TGCGCCAGCAGTGGGCGGTTCGGGGAGCTGTTTTTT. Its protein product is CASSGRFGELFF.

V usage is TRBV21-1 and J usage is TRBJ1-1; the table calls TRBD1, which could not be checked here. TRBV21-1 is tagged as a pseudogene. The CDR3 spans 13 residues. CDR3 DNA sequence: TGTGCCAGCAGTAAGACAGCTGGAATGGAAGCTTTCTTT. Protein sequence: CASSKTAGMEAFF.

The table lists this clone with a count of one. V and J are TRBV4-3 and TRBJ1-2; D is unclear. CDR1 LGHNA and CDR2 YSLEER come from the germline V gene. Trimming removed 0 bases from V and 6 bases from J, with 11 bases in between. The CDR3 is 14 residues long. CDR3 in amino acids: CASSQDVGVDGYTF. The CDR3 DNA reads TGCGCCAGCAGCCAAGATGTGGGTGTAGATGGCTACACCTTC.

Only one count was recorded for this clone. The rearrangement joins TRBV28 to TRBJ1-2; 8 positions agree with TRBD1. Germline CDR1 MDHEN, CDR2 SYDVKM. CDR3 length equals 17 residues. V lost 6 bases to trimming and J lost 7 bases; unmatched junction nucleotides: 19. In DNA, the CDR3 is TGTGCCAGCAGCTCACAAGGACAGGGATATATTGTTGGTGGCTACACCTTC. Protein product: CASSSQGQGYIVGGYTF.

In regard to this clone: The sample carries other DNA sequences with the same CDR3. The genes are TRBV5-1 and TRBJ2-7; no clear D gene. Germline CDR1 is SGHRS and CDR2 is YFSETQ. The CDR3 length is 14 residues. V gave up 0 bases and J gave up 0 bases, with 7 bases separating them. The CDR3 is CASSLDAGSYEQYF. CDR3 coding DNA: TGCGCCAGCAGCTTGGATGCAGGCTCCTACGAGCAGTACTTC. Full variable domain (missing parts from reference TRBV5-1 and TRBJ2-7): KAGVTQTPRYLIKTRGQQVTLSCSPISGHRSVSWYQQTPGQGLQFLFEYFSETQRNKGNFPGRFSGRQFSNSRSEMNVSTLELGDSALYLCASSLDAGSYEQYFGPGTRLTVT.

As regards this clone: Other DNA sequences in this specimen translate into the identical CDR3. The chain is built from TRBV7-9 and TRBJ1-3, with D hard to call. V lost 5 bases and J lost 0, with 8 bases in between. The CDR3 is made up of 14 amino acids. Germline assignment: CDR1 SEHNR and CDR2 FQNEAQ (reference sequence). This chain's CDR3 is CASSPTVSGNTIYF. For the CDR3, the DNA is TGTGCCAGCAGCCCCACAGTCTCTGGAAACACCATATATTTT.

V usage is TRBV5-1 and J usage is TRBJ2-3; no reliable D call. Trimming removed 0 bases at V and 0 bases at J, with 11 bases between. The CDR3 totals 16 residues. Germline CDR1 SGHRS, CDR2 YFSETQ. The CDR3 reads CASSLEWVGSTDTQYF. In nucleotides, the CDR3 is TGCGCCAGCAGCTTGGAATGGGTGGGGAGCACAGATACGCAGTATTTT.

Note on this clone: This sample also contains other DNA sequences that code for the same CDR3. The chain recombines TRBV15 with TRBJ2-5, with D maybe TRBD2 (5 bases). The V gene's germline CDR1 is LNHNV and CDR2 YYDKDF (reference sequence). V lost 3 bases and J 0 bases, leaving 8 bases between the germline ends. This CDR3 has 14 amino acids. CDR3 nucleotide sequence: TGTGCCACCAGCAGCCGAGGGTACCAAGAGACCCAGTACTTC. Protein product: CATSSRGYQETQYF.

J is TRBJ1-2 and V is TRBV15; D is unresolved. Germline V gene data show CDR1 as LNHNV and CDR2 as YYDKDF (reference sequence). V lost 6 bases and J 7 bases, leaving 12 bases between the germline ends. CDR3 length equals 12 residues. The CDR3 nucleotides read TGTGCCACCAGTAGTTCGTCGAGTGGCTACACCTTC. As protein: CATSSSSSGYTF.

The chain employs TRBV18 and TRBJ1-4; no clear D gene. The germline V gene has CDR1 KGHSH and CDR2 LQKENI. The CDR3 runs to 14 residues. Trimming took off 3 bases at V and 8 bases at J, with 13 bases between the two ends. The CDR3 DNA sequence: TGTGCCAGCTCACCCCCGGACGCGTTCGAAAAACTGTTTTTT. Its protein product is CASSPPDAFEKLFF.

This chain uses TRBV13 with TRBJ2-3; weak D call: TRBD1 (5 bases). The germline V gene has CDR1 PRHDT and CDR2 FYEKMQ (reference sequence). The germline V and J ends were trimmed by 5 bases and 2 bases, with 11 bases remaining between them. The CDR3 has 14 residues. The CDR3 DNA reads TGTGCCAGCAGCCCCACAGGCCCCACAGATACGCAGTATTTT. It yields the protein CASSPTGPTDTQYF.

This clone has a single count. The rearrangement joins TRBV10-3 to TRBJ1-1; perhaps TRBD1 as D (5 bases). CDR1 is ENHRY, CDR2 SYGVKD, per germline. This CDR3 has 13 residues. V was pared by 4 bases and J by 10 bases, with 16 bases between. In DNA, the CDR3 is TGTGCCATCAGTGGGACATACGATCGAGGAGCTTTCTTT. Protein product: CAISGTYDRGAFF.

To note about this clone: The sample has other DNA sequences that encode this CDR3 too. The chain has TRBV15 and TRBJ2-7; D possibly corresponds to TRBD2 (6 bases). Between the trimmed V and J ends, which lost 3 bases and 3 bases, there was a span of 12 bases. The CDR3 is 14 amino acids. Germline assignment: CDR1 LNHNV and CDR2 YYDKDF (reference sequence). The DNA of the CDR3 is TGTGCCACCAGCAGGGAGGGGCAGGGCTACGAGCAGTACTTC. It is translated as CATSREGQGYEQYF.

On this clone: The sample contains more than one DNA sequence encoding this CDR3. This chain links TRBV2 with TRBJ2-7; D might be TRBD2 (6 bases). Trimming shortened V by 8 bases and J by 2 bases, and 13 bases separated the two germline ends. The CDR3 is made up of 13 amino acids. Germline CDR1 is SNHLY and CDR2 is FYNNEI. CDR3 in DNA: TGTGCCAGCCGGGACTCGCTACCCTACGAGCAGTACTTC. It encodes CASRDSLPYEQYF.

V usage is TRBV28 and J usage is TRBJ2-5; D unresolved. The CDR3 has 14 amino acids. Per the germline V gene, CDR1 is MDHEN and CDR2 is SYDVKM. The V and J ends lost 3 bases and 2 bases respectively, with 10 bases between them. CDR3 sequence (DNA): TGTGCCAGCAGTTTCTCTGGGTCTCAAGAGACCCAGTACTTC. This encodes CASSFSGSQETQYF.

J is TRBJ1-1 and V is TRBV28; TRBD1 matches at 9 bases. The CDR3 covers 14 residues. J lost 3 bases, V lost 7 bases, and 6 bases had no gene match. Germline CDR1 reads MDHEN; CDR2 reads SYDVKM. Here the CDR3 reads CASTSTGGHTEAFF. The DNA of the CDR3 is TGTGCCAGCACTTCAACAGGGGGCCACACTGAAGCTTTCTTT.

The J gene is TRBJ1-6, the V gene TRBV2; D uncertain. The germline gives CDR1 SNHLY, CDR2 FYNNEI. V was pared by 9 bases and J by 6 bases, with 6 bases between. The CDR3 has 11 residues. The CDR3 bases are TGTGCCAGTACAGCTAATTCACCCCTCCACTTT. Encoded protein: CASTANSPLHF.

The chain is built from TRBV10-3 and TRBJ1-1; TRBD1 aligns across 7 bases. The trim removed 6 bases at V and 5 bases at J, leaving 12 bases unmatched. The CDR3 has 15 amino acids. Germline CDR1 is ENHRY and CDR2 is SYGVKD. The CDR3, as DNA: TGTGCCATCAGGGAAACAGGGGTGGTGTTTACTGAAGCTTTCTTT. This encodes CAIRETGVVFTEAFF.